One sample yielded the 2 T cell receptor beta chains listed below, sequenced in a study of shared clonotypes between healthy human individuals. The data were produced by immunoSEQ multiplex PCR, yet TCRdb's version contains in-frame clones alone and is incomplete. The table lists around 500,000 clones, approximately 78% of them singletons, with 12% in the top ten. Sample: PBMCs. Every receptor here comes from a woman aged 40 to 50 in good health. Some clones in this sample may be carry-over from other donors' samples.

This chain joins TRBV15 and TRBJ1-6; D is unclear. Germline CDR1 reads LNHNV; CDR2 reads YYDKDF (reference sequence). The CDR3 is 14 amino acids. V shed 0 bases and J shed 7 bases, with 7 bases lying between them. CDR3 region: CATSRDSRNSPLHF. The CDR3 DNA follows: TGTGCCACCAGCAGAGATTCCAGGAATTCACCCCTCCACTTT.

This clone was counted a single time. This may stem from a read error, because a much larger clone lies one nucleotide away. Within the sample, other DNA sequences also encode this same CDR3. The rearrangement joins TRBV7-9 to TRBJ1-1; perhaps TRBD1 as D (5 bases). Germline V CDR1 and CDR2: SEHNR, FQNEAQ (reference sequence). The CDR3 spans 13 residues. Trimming took 7 bases from V and 3 from J, leaving 12 bases between them. CDR3 sequence (DNA): TGTGCCAGCATCCGACAGCCCCACACTGAAGCTTTCTTT. Translated: CASIRQPHTEAFF.